The rows below give T cell receptor beta chains drawn from one sample of a study of Graves' ophthalmopathy and Graves' hyperthyroidism. MiXCR was run by TCRdb on the multiplex PCR reads, yielding one entry per CDR3 protein. The data contain some 250,000 distinct CDR3 sequences, around 50% of them singletons. Sequenced input: peripheral blood. Receptors originate from an adult man with Graves' ophthalmopathy. CDR3s include the opening cysteine and the closing phenylalanine or tryptophan. A D gene is named only where the DNA matches it firmly. Clone size is given for some rows only: seen once, a few or many times, or a class if the clone is expanded.

size: .; D: .; J: TRBJ2-3; V: TRBV29-1; DNA: TGCAGCGTCCTACGGAGTGAACTCACAGATACGCAGTATTTT; CDR3: CSVLRSELTDTQYF
size: .; D: .; J: TRBJ1-6; V: TRBV20-1; DNA: TGCAGTGCTAGAGACGCCCAGCCCCTCCACTTT; CDR3: CSARDAQPLHF
size: .; D: .; J: TRBJ1-2; V: TRBV11-2; DNA: TGTGCCAGCAGCAACCCCACGGTAGAGTATGGCTACACCTTC; CDR3: CASSNPTVEYGYTF
size: .; D: .; J: TRBJ1-4; V: TRBV9; DNA: TGTGCCAGCAGCCCGGTGGGGCCTAATGAAAAACTGTTTTTT; CDR3: CASSPVGPNEKLFF
size: many; D: .; J: TRBJ1-2; V: TRBV7-9; DNA: TGTGCCAGCAGCCTAGGCCGGGTGGGTGGCTACACCTTC; CDR3: CASSLGRVGGYTF
size: .; D: .; J: TRBJ2-7; V: TRBV10-3; DNA: TGTGCCACCTTTAACTACGAGCAGTACTTC; CDR3: CATFNYEQYF
size: .; D: .; J: TRBJ1-1; V: TRBV12-5; DNA: TGTGCTAGTGGTTCCGGCTTGAACACTGAAGCTTTCTTT; CDR3: CASGSGLNTEAFF
size: few; D: .; J: TRBJ2-2; V: TRBV7-6; DNA: TGTGCCAGCAGTAGGTGGGAGGTGGACGGGGAGCTGTTTTTT; CDR3: CASSRWEVDGELFF
size: .; D: .; J: TRBJ2-5; V: TRBV24-1; DNA: TGTGCCACCAGTGATCCGACTCTTGATGAAGAGACCCAGTACTTC; CDR3: CATSDPTLDEETQYF
size: few; D: TRBD1; J: TRBJ2-5; V: TRBV7-3; DNA: TGTGCCAGCAGCCAAGAGGGGACAGCGTCCGGGGAGACCCAGTACTTC; CDR3: CASSQEGTASGETQYF
size: .; D: .; J: TRBJ2-7; V: TRBV7-2; DNA: TGTGCCAGCAGCTTGGCGAGTCAGGGATCCTACGAGCAGTACTTC; CDR3: CASSLASQGSYEQYF
size: few; D: TRBD1; J: TRBJ2-6; V: TRBV24-1; DNA: TGTGCCACCAGTGGGGGTTTAACAGGGGGCAGGGATGGGGCCAACGTCCTGACTTTC; CDR3: CATSGGLTGGRDGANVLTF
size: few; D: .; J: TRBJ2-7; V: TRBV20-1; DNA: TGCAGTGCTATCCGGGCGACGACCTACGAGCAGTACTTC; CDR3: CSAIRATTYEQYF
size: .; D: .; J: TRBJ2-7; V: TRBV7-2; DNA: TGTGCCAGCAGCCAAGCTAGGGCGCAGTACTTC; CDR3: CASSQARAQYF
size: .; D: TRBD2; J: TRBJ2-5; V: TRBV7-9; DNA: TGTGCCAGCAGGGTGGAGCTAGCGGGGCTCCAAGAGACCCAGTACTTC; CDR3: CASRVELAGLQETQYF
size: .; D: TRBD1; J: TRBJ1-2; V: TRBV6-1; DNA: TGTGCCAGCAGTCGGGTGACAGGGGAGGAGGGCTACACCTTC; CDR3: CASSRVTGEEGYTF
size: .; D: TRBD1; J: TRBJ1-3; V: TRBV7-9; DNA: TGTGCCAGCAGCCACGCCGGGACAGGTGGAAACACCATATATTTT; CDR3: CASSHAGTGGNTIYF
size: .; D: .; J: TRBJ2-7; V: TRBV6-2/TRBV6-3; DNA: TGTGCCAGCAGTTACTTTTTCCACGAGCAGTACTTC; CDR3: CASSYFFHEQYF
size: .; D: .; J: TRBJ1-5; V: TRBV12-3/TRBV12-4; DNA: TGTGCCAGCAGCCGGACCACAGGGAACAATCAGCCCCAGCATTTT; CDR3: CASSRTTGNNQPQHF
size: .; D: .; J: TRBJ2-5; V: TRBV11-2; DNA: TGTGCCAGCAGCTACGACTCCAGAGAGACCCAGTACTTC; CDR3: CASSYDSRETQYF
size: few; D: .; J: TRBJ2-2; V: TRBV6-4; DNA: TGTGCCAGCAGTGACTCCGAGGGAGGGGAGCTGTTTTTT; CDR3: CASSDSEGGELFF
size: .; D: .; J: TRBJ1-4; V: TRBV2; DNA: TGTGCCAGCAGCGACTGGGGGCCGAATGAAAAACTGTTTTTT; CDR3: CASSDWGPNEKLFF